A single sample gave rise to the 28 T cell receptor beta chains below, sequenced in a study of vaccination effects on CD4 cells after COVID-19. Antigens for these TCRs are unknown. Antigen-specific CD4+ T cells were expanded (with viral peptide pools) by the ViraFEST assay ahead of sequencing. Scientists isolated CD4+ T cells after a roughly 9-day culture period ended. The infection with SARS-CoV-2 (confirmed by PCR) occurred in this person between March and December 2020. Sequencing used immunoSEQ multiplex PCR; TCRdb keeps in-frame clones, though not all of them. The profile shows 20,000 to 30,000 clones, roughly two thirds of them singletons. The material was CD4+ T cells from PBMCs cultured with SARS-CoV-2 spike peptides, obtained before COVID-19 vaccination. All receptors come from a human donor who had a prior SARS-CoV-2 infection.

The chain is built from TRBV29-1 and TRBJ2-5; 7 bases map to TRBD2. In germline, CDR1 is SQVTM, CDR2 ANQGSEA. Trimming cost V 7 bases and J 5 bases; bases outside gene matches: 13. This CDR3 has 14 residues. For the CDR3, the DNA is TGCAGCGCTATGACGGGCGGGAGCCTGGAGACCCAGTACTTC. It yields the protein CSAMTGGSLETQYF.

This clone has more than one count but fewer than ten. The genes are TRBV11-2 and TRBJ2-7, with D possibly TRBD1 on 5 matching bases. CDR1 and CDR2 from the germline V gene are SGHAT and FQNNGV. The CDR3 totals 15 residues. The germline V and J ends were trimmed by 1 base and 0 bases, with 10 bases remaining between them. The CDR3 spells CASSLVLDNSYEQYF. DNA for the CDR3: TGTGCCAGCAGCTTAGTCCTGGACAACTCCTACGAGCAGTACTTC. The full variable domain, with the rest looked up from reference TRBV11-2 and TRBJ2-7, is EAGVAQSPRYKIIEKRQSVAFWCNPISGHATLYWYQQILGQGPKLLIQFQNNGVVDDSQLPKDRFSAERLKGVDSTLKIQPAKLEDSAVYLCASSLVLDNSYEQYFGPGTRLTVT.

V and J are TRBV2 and TRBJ2-5, with D perhaps matching TRBD1 or TRBD2 (5 bases each). CDR1 and CDR2 from the germline V gene are SNHLY and FYNNEI. The V gene lost 6 bases and the J gene lost 1 base, with 12 bases spanning the gap. The CDR3 length is 14 residues. DNA of the CDR3: TGTGCCAGCAGGGGGGACGAGATCCAAGAGACCCAGTACTTC. It codes for CASRGDEIQETQYF.

The gene calls are TRBV7-2 and TRBJ2-3; D unresolved. The length of the CDR3 is 13 residues. Germline lookup yields CDR1 SGHTA and CDR2 FQGNSA. V lost 1 base and J 1 base, leaving 3 bases between the germline ends. This CDR3 is CASSLVGTDTQYF. The CDR3 DNA reads as TGTGCCAGCAGCTTAGTCGGCACAGATACGCAGTATTTT.

This clone was picked up a small number of times. V and J are TRBV6-1 and TRBJ2-7; 7 nucleotides align to TRBD1. This CDR3 spans 15 amino acids. From germline, CDR1 is MNHNS and CDR2 SASEGT. V was pared by 2 bases and J by 9 bases, with 13 bases of the junction left unmatched. The CDR3 DNA is TGTGCCAGCAGTGAATTAGGGACAGTCGCCGTAGGGCAGTACTTC. Residues: CASSELGTVAVGQYF.

The rearrangement links TRBV30 to TRBJ1-1, with D perhaps matching TRBD1 (5 bases). The CDR3 totals 12 residues. The V end was cut by 6 bases, the J end by 5 bases, with 13 bases between. Per germline, CDR1 GTSNPN and CDR2 SVGIG (reference sequence). CDR3 sequence reads: CACPPGKTEAFF. CDR3 coding DNA: TGTGCCTGCCCCCCAGGGAAGACTGAAGCTTTCTTT.

The V call is TRBV7-9, the J call TRBJ2-7, with 9 bases matching TRBD2. J was trimmed by 3 bases and V by 0 bases; bases with no gene match: 6. This CDR3 has 16 amino acids. Germline V gene sequence: CDR1 SEHNR, CDR2 FQNEAQ (reference sequence). The DNA for the CDR3 is TGTGCCAGCAGCTTAGCCGTCGCTAGCGGGGTCTACGAGCAGTACTTC. Translating it yields CASSLAVASGVYEQYF.

The chain joins TRBV7-2 to TRBJ2-1, with D possibly being TRBD1 (6 bases). CDR1 SGHTA and CDR2 FQGNSA come from the germline V gene. The V gene lost 4 bases and the J gene lost 4 bases, with 14 bases spanning the gap. The CDR3 is 15 residues long. Here the CDR3 reads CASSYTRDTYNEQFF. The CDR3 nucleotides are TGTGCCAGCAGCTACACCCGGGACACGTACAATGAGCAGTTCTTC.

V is TRBV6-5 and J is TRBJ1-6; 9 bases agree with TRBD1. The CDR3 consists of 15 residues. V lost 8 bases, J lost 10 bases, and 12 bases stayed unmatched. Germline V CDR1 and CDR2: MNHEY, SVGAGI. CDR3: CASVAPGQGRSPLHF. In DNA form, the CDR3 reads TGTGCCAGCGTTGCCCCGGGACAGGGCCGCTCACCCCTCCACTTT.

The rearrangement joins TRBV7-8 to TRBJ2-7; TRBD2 aligns across 7 bases. The CDR3 is made up of 17 amino acids. V lost 5 bases and J lost 0; bases outside the gene matches: 13. The germline V gene encodes CDR1 SGHVS and CDR2 FQNEAQ. CDR3 amino acids: CASSRSKTSYDSYEQYF. CDR3 nucleotides: TGTGCCAGCAGCCGCTCCAAGACTAGCTACGACTCCTACGAGCAGTACTTC.

J is TRBJ1-1 and V is TRBV25-1; 8 bases agree with TRBD1. Trimming at V came to 7 bases and at J to 1 base, leaving 8 bases not matched to a gene. The CDR3 has 15 residues. Germline V gene data show CDR1 as MGHDK and CDR2 as SYGVNS. Here the CDR3 DNA reads TGTGCCAGCAATAACTTCGGACAGGGGAACACTGAAGCTTTCTTT. Its protein is CASNNFGQGNTEAFF.

The genes are TRBV9 and TRBJ2-3, with D unresolved. The germline V gene encodes CDR1 SGDLS and CDR2 YYNGEE. Trimming took off 0 bases at V and 3 bases at J, with 8 bases between the two ends. CDR3 size: 14 residues. The CDR3, as DNA: TGTGCCAGCAGCGTAGGCACCGGAACAGATACGCAGTATTTT. Protein product: CASSVGTGTDTQYF.

This clone was counted a single time. The chain is built from TRBV5-1 and TRBJ2-1, with D perhaps matching TRBD1 or TRBD2 (5 bases each). The germline V gene has CDR1 SGHRS and CDR2 YFSETQ. V was clipped by 3 bases and J by 5 bases, with 12 bases between them. CDR3 length: 14 amino acids. CDR3 DNA: TGCGCCAGCAGCTCGCAGGGAGTGGACAATGAGCAGTTCTTC. Protein product: CASSSQGVDNEQFF.

The chain joins TRBV12-3 or TRBV12-4 to TRBJ1-2; D may be TRBD1 (5 bases). The CDR3 is made up of 13 amino acids. V lost 5 bases, J lost 4 bases, and 11 bases lay in between. The CDR3 region is CASSRDGRYGYTF. The CDR3 DNA sequence: TGTGCCAGCAGTCGGGACGGTCGCTATGGCTACACCTTC.

This clone was counted once. The chain uses TRBV19 and TRBJ1-3; TRBD1 might be the D (6 bases). Trimming took off 10 bases at V and 1 base at J, with 17 bases between the two ends. Germline values: CDR1 LNHDA, CDR2 SQIVND (reference sequence). This CDR3 is built from 15 residues. CDR3 coding DNA: TGTGCCACCGTGCCGTATACAGGGTCTGGAAACACCATATATTTT. Encoded protein: CATVPYTGSGNTIYF.

The chain carries TRBV6-5 and TRBJ2-3; the D gene is possibly TRBD2 (6 bases). V was pared by 7 bases and J by 1 base, with 9 bases between. There are 13 residues in the CDR3. Germline CDR1 reads MNHEY; CDR2 reads SVGAGI. In nucleotides, the CDR3 is TGTGCCAGCAACGGCGGGGGCACAGATACGCAGTATTTT. Its protein is CASNGGGTDTQYF.

The chain joins TRBV4-2 to TRBJ2-6; possibly TRBD1 for D (6 bases). The ends were cut back, 0 bases at V and 2 bases at J, with 14 bases in the middle. The length of the CDR3 is 18 residues. Germline loops: CDR1 LGHNA, CDR2 YNFKEQ. The CDR3 region has the DNA TGTGCCAGCAGCCAAGAGGGGCCCAGGGGTCCTGGGGCCAACGTCCTGACTTTC. This codes for CASSQEGPRGPGANVLTF.

The rearrangement links TRBV5-6 to TRBJ2-5; D not resolved. V was trimmed by 2 bases and J by 1 base, leaving 0 bases between them. CDR1 is SGHDT and CDR2 is YYEEEE in the germline V gene. This CDR3 is built from 11 residues. CDR3 residues: CASSFQETQYF. CDR3 nucleotides: TGTGCCAGCAGCTTCCAAGAGACCCAGTACTTC.

V and J are TRBV5-1 and TRBJ2-5, with D possibly TRBD1 on 6 matching bases. V lost 2 bases and J 4 bases, leaving 12 bases between the germline ends. The CDR3 has 14 amino acids. The germline V gene has CDR1 SGHRS and CDR2 YFSETQ. The CDR3 DNA is TGCGCCAGCAGCTTACAGGGAGAGGGAGAGACCCAGTACTTC. As protein: CASSLQGEGETQYF.

CDR3 sequence: CASSLLVKGRSSGYTF. The CDR3 DNA sequence: TGTGCCAGCAGTTTACTCGTGAAGGGGCGGTCGTCCGGCTACACCTTC. The chain has TRBV6-2 or TRBV6-3 and TRBJ1-2, with D perhaps TRBD1 (5 bases). V lost 4 bases and J lost 8, with 23 bases in between. The germline V gene has CDR1 MNHEY and CDR2 SVGEGT. This CDR3 is built from 16 residues.

CDR3 sequence: CAWSGLANTGELFF. CDR3 sequence (DNA): TGTGCCTGGAGCGGACTAGCGAACACCGGGGAGCTGTTTTTT. The chain is built from TRBV30 and TRBJ2-2; 7 bases align to TRBD2. This CDR3 is built from 14 residues. The J segment lost 0 bases and the V segment lost 3 bases, leaving 1 base of the junction unmatched. Germline V CDR1 and CDR2: GTSNPN, SVGIG (reference sequence).

This clone was found once. The chain recombines TRBV6-1 with TRBJ1-2; 7 nucleotides line up with TRBD1. The CDR3 is 17 amino acids. V shed 1 base and J 2 bases; nucleotides not matched to a gene: 10. CDR1 and CDR2 from the germline V gene are MNHNS and SASEGT. Here the CDR3 DNA reads TGTGCCAGCAGTGAAGGGGCAGGGGGGATGGCAAACTATGGCTACACCTTC. The encoded protein is CASSEGAGGMANYGYTF.

The rearrangement joins TRBV30 to TRBJ2-7; weak D call: TRBD1 (5 bases). Trimming removed 0 bases from V and 3 bases from J, with 6 bases in between. CDR3 length: 12 residues. CDR1 and CDR2 (germline): GTSNPN, SVGIG (reference sequence). CDR3 loop: CAWSVQGYEQYF. CDR3 bases: TGTGCCTGGAGTGTGCAGGGCTACGAGCAGTACTTC.

The V and J genes are TRBV7-8 and TRBJ1-2; possibly TRBD1 for D (5 bases). This CDR3 is built from 13 residues. Trimming stripped 4 bases from V and 4 bases from J, with 10 bases between. Germline V gives CDR1 SGHVS, CDR2 FQNEAQ. CDR3 region: CASSSRGGYGYTF. CDR3 sequence (DNA): TGTGCCAGCAGCTCCCGGGGGGGCTATGGCTACACCTTC.

This clone was counted between two and nine times. The genes are TRBV5-1 and TRBJ2-3; possibly TRBD1 for D (5 bases). Trimming stripped 4 bases from V and 2 bases from J, with 17 bases between. CDR3 length: 16 amino acids. Germline CDR1 reads SGHRS; CDR2 reads YFSETQ. Here the CDR3 reads CASSLGVPGYTDTQYF. DNA of the CDR3: TGCGCCAGCAGCCTGGGTGTGCCAGGGTACACAGATACGCAGTATTTT.

This rearrangement joins TRBV11-1 to TRBJ2-1, with no clear D. Germline-derived CDR1 and CDR2 are SGHAT and FQDESV (reference sequence). V shed 5 bases and J shed 8 bases, with 19 bases lying between them. This CDR3 spans 15 amino acids. The CDR3 nucleotides are TGTGCCAGCAGCCGTATTCTGGGCGGTGAAGATGAGCAGTTCTTC. Protein sequence: CASSRILGGEDEQFF.

This clone was recorded once. The rearrangement links TRBV7-3 to TRBJ2-7; 8 nucleotides match TRBD2. V lost 4 bases to trimming and J lost 5 bases; unmatched junction nucleotides: 10. CDR1 and CDR2 from the germline V gene are SGHTA and FQGTGA. The CDR3 runs 15 residues. This CDR3 is CASSSTGTSPHEQYF. The DNA for the CDR3 is TGTGCCAGCAGCTCAACCGGGACTAGTCCCCACGAGCAGTACTTC. The whole variable domain, remainder taken from reference TRBV7-3 and TRBJ2-7, is GAGVSQTPSNKVTEKGKYVELRCDPISGHTALYWYRQSLGQGPEFLIYFQGTGAADDSGLPNDRFFAVRPEGSVSTLKIQRTERGDSAVYLCASSSTGTSPHEQYFGPGTRLTVT.

In DNA form, the CDR3 reads TGTGCCACGCAAGGGTGGAGCAATGAGCAGTTCTTC. It specifies CATQGWSNEQFF. The chain recombines TRBV11-3 with TRBJ2-1, with D uncertain. CDR1 and CDR2 from the germline V gene are SGHNT and YENEEA. CDR3 length equals 12 residues. V lost 10 bases, J lost 6 bases, and 13 bases lay in between.